This T cell receptor (beta chain) comes out of a study of cytomegalovirus exposure and HLA in healthy donors. The protocol was immunoSEQ multiplex PCR, while the TCRdb copy is restricted to in-frame clones and leaves out a portion. Of about 160,000 clones listed, 89% are singletons. The V and J ends lost 4 bases and 1 base, in that order; junction bases with no gene match: 9. CDR3 size: 15 residues. The V gene's germline CDR1 is SQVTM and CDR2 ANQGSEA. The chain carries TRBV29-1 and TRBJ2-7; 8 bases are shared with TRBD2. The sample taken for sequencing was PBMCs. The clonotype comes from a man between 18 and 29 years old in good health and CMV-seropositive. The CDR3 spells CSVVPGGGRSYEQYF. For the CDR3, the DNA is TGCAGCGTTGTGCCCGGGGGGGGTAGATCCTACGAGCAGTACTTC.